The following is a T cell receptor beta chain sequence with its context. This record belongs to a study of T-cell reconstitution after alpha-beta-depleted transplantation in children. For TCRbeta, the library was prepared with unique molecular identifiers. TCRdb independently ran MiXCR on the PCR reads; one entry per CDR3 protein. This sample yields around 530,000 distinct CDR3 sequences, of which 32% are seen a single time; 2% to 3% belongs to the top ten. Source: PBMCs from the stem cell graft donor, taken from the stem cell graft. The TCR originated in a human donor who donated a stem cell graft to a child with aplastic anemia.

The CDR3 nucleotides are TGTGCCAGCAGGGATACAGGTCCCGGGGAGCTGTTTTTT. Amino acid sequence: CASRDTGPGELFF. The J gene is TRBJ2-2, the V gene TRBV28; TRBD1 is a possible D gene (5 bases). Germline V gene lookup returns CDR1 MDHEN and CDR2 SYDVKM. The CDR3 is made up of 13 amino acids. Deletions cut 6 bases from V and 6 bases from J, with 11 bases between.